The TCR beta chain under discussion was sequenced for a study of shared clonotypes between healthy human individuals. General study findings and limits: Several donors showed sharing of 4.5% to 5% of naive CD4 clonotypes.

Per sorted-subset replicate PCR, input was approximately 200 ng DNA, representing tens of thousands of T cell genomes. The data were produced by immunoSEQ multiplex PCR, yet TCRdb's version contains in-frame clones alone and is incomplete. The sample consists of roughly 1,500,000 clones, around 98.5% of them appearing once. This CDR3 contains 13 residues. Trimming stripped 1 base from V and 5 bases from J, with 8 bases between. Germline CDR1 reads MNHNS; CDR2 reads SASEGT. Comments on this clone: The antigen is undetermined. Different DNA sequences within this sample yield the same CDR3.

This chain links TRBV6-1 with TRBJ1-2; D possibly corresponds to TRBD1 (6 bases). This sequence was found in a man under 40 in good health. The source material was naive CD4+ T cells sorted from blood. The sample's subset: CD45RA+ positively selected. Written as DNA, the CDR3 is TGTGCCAGCAGTGAAGGCCAGGGGTATGGCTACACCTTC. Protein product: CASSEGQGYGYTF.